Shown below are 20 T cell receptor beta chains from a single sample sequenced in a study of control samples from healthy donors and cancer patients. Sequenced by immunoSEQ multiplex PCR; TCRdb stores in-frame clones only, minus some. The sample contains 45,000 to 55,000 clones, 93% of which appear only once. Sequencing was carried out using PBMCs. The receptors originated from a woman aged 45-59 years with head and neck cancer.

The chain employs TRBV4-2 and TRBJ2-7; 11 bases agree with TRBD1. This CDR3 has 15 residues. The germline V gene encodes CDR1 LGHNA and CDR2 YNFKEQ. V dropped 4 bases and J dropped 3; count of bases not matched to a gene: 5. The DNA of the CDR3 is TGTGCCAGCAGCCTAACCGGGACAGGGGGCTACGAGCAGTACTTC. This codes for CASSLTGTGGYEQYF.

The chain recombines TRBV19 with TRBJ2-5; no clear D gene. This CDR3 comprises 13 residues. Germline V lookup: CDR1 LNHDA, CDR2 SQIVND (reference sequence). Trimming removed 3 bases from V and 1 base from J, with 6 bases in between. CDR3 region: CASSIRFQETQYF. Here the CDR3 DNA reads TGTGCCAGTAGTATTCGGTTCCAAGAGACCCAGTACTTC.

The chain carries TRBV7-8 and TRBJ1-1; 9 bases are a match to TRBD1. Germline CDR1 is SGHVS and CDR2 is FQNEAQ. Trimming at V came to 5 bases and at J to 2 bases, leaving 6 bases not matched to a gene. The CDR3 runs to 15 residues. The CDR3: CASSPPGQGNTEAFF. DNA of the CDR3: TGTGCCAGCAGCCCGCCGGGACAGGGAAACACTGAAGCTTTCTTT.

The chain uses TRBV18 and TRBJ2-6, with 8 bases that match TRBD1. The CDR3 contains 17 residues. The trim removed 2 bases at V and 0 bases at J, leaving 3 bases unmatched. The germline V gene has CDR1 KGHSH and CDR2 LQKENI. CDR3 sequence reads: CASSPRTGNSGANVLTF. CDR3 bases: TGTGCCAGCTCACCAAGGACAGGGAACTCTGGGGCCAACGTCCTGACTTTC.

This clone was picked up one time. The chain is built from TRBV6-6 and TRBJ2-3, with 12 positions matching TRBD2. CDR3 size: 18 residues. CDR1 and CDR2 (germline): MNHNY, SVGAGI (reference sequence). With 5 bases clipped from V and 0 bases from J, the junction kept 9 bases outside the gene matches. In DNA form, the CDR3 reads TGTGCCAGCAGTCTTTCCCGGGGACTAGCGGGCAGCACAGATACGCAGTATTTT. Encoded protein: CASSLSRGLAGSTDTQYF.

The chain employs TRBV5-1 and TRBJ1-2, with TRBD1 identical over 7 bases. CDR1 and CDR2 from the germline V gene are SGHRS and YFSETQ. V trimming: 4 bases; J trimming: 6 bases; junction bases outside the gene matches: 9. CDR3 length: 14 amino acids. The CDR3 region is CASSLGQVVDGYTF. CDR3 DNA sequence: TGCGCCAGCAGCCTAGGACAGGTTGTAGATGGCTACACCTTC. Filled out from reference TRBV5-1 and TRBJ1-2, the complete variable domain reads KAGVTQTPRYLIKTRGQQVTLSCSPISGHRSVSWYQQTPGQGLQFLFEYFSETQRNKGNFPGRFSGRQFSNSRSEMNVSTLELGDSALYLCASSLGQVVDGYTFGSGTRLTVV.

This clone was counted between two and nine times. This rearrangement joins TRBV5-1 to TRBJ1-6; 8 bases align to TRBD1. Germline CDR1 SGHRS, CDR2 YFSETQ. The CDR3 sequence is 15 residues long. The trim removed 4 bases at V and 9 bases at J, leaving 9 bases unmatched. The CDR3 DNA reads as TGCGCCAGCAGCCCGGTCACAGGGGGAAGTTCACCCCTCCACTTT. This gives the protein CASSPVTGGSSPLHF.

The CDR3 region has the DNA TGCGCCAGCAGCTTGGCCCTTGTTGGGGGCCCGAACAATGAGCAGTTCTTC. It translates to CASSLALVGGPNNEQFF. The gene calls are TRBV5-1 and TRBJ2-1; D possibly corresponds to TRBD1 (6 bases). The CDR3 contains 17 residues. Per the germline V gene, CDR1 is SGHRS and CDR2 is YFSETQ. Trimming pared 0 bases from V and 5 bases from J, leaving 18 bases between.

The CDR3 DNA sequence: TGTGCCACCAGTGATTCGCAGGGGAAGGGGTCTGAAGCTTTCTTT. Translating gives CATSDSQGKGSEAFF. V is TRBV24-1 and J is TRBJ1-1; weak D call: TRBD1 (6 bases). Germline CDR1 and CDR2: KGHDR and SFDVKD. The CDR3 runs to 15 residues. The V end was cut by 2 bases, the J end by 6 bases, with 15 bases between.

The chain recombines TRBV5-1 with TRBJ2-2, with TRBD1 identical over 10 bases. V lost 1 base, J lost 0 bases, and 6 bases stayed unmatched. Germline V gene data show CDR1 as SGHRS and CDR2 as YFSETQ. The CDR3 contains 18 residues. The CDR3 reads CASSLTWTGGANTGELFF. The CDR3 region has the DNA TGCGCCAGCAGCTTGACCTGGACAGGGGGTGCGAACACCGGGGAGCTGTTTTTT.

The rearrangement links TRBV19 to TRBJ1-5; maybe TRBD1 (5 bases). Between the trimmed V and J ends, which lost 7 bases and 2 bases, there was a span of 15 bases. Germline CDR1 is LNHDA and CDR2 is SQIVND (reference sequence). CDR3 length: 15 amino acids. The CDR3 sequence is CASNYGGAGNQPQHF. The CDR3 region has the DNA TGTGCCAGTAACTATGGGGGTGCCGGCAATCAGCCCCAGCATTTT.

The chain couples TRBV5-1 to TRBJ2-2; no reliable D call. Germline CDR1 reads SGHRS; CDR2 reads YFSETQ. V gave up 5 bases and J gave up 3 bases, with 11 bases separating them. The CDR3 runs to 14 residues. CDR3 nucleotide sequence: TGCGCCAGCAGGTCATACGCGGACACCGGGGAGCTGTTTTTT. Its protein is CASRSYADTGELFF. Using reference TRBV5-1 and TRBJ2-2 for the parts outside the CDR3, the full variable domain is KAGVTQTPRYLIKTRGQQVTLSCSPISGHRSVSWYQQTPGQGLQFLFEYFSETQRNKGNFPGRFSGRQFSNSRSEMNVSTLELGDSALYLCASRSYADTGELFFGEGSRLTVL.

The V call is TRBV12-5, the J call TRBJ1-4; possibly TRBD1 for D (5 bases). Germline-derived CDR1 and CDR2 are LGHNT and FRNRAP. V gave up 1 base and J gave up 7 bases, with 10 bases separating them. This CDR3 comprises 14 residues. CDR3 sequence: CASGLGRGGEKLFF. CDR3 nucleotides: TGTGCTAGTGGTTTGGGTAGGGGTGGTGAAAAACTGTTTTTT.

The gene calls are TRBV27 and TRBJ2-7, with a possible D match to TRBD2 (5 bases). Germline CDR1 reads MNHEY; CDR2 reads SMNVEV (reference sequence). There are 13 residues in the CDR3. The V end was cut by 3 bases, the J end by 4 bases, with 10 bases between. The DNA for the CDR3 is TGTGCCAGCAGTTTGGAGCGGCGATACGAGCAGTACTTC. It encodes CASSLERRYEQYF.

The chain uses TRBV9 and TRBJ2-1; TRBD1 might be the D (7 bases). The ends were cut back, 1 base at V and 0 bases at J, with 14 bases in the middle. Germline V gene lookup returns CDR1 SGDLS and CDR2 YYNGEE. CDR3 size: 17 residues. CDR3 residues: CASSVSEGAFSYNEQFF. The CDR3 nucleotides are TGTGCCAGCAGCGTATCGGAGGGGGCCTTCTCCTACAATGAGCAGTTCTTC.

The chain combines TRBV10-3 with TRBJ2-5; D is unresolved. The germline V and J ends were trimmed by 0 bases and 1 base, with 12 bases remaining between them. The germline V gene has CDR1 ENHRY and CDR2 SYGVKD. This CDR3 comprises 16 residues. CDR3: CAISESISPGQETQYF. The CDR3 bases are TGTGCCATCAGTGAGTCGATCAGCCCCGGCCAAGAGACCCAGTACTTC.

This chain links TRBV7-2 with TRBJ2-3; maybe TRBD2 (6 bases). Germline CDR1 and CDR2: SGHTA and FQGNSA. This CDR3 has 14 amino acids. The V gene lost 4 bases and the J gene lost 2 bases, with 10 bases spanning the gap. The CDR3 spells CASSSKRVTDTQYF. CDR3 DNA sequence: TGTGCCAGCAGCTCCAAGCGGGTCACAGATACGCAGTATTTT.

V is TRBV5-1 and J is TRBJ1-2, with 9 bases that match TRBD1. The CDR3 has 13 amino acids. The V segment lost 3 bases and the J segment 7 bases; nucleotides outside the gene matches: 4. The germline CDR1 and CDR2 sequences are SGHRS and YFSETQ. The CDR3 DNA is TGCGCCAGCAGCTGGGACAGGGTACGTGGCTACACCTTC. It encodes CASSWDRVRGYTF.

This clone was seen a single time. The rearrangement joins TRBV6-5 to TRBJ1-2, with D possibly being TRBD1 (5 bases). The V and J ends lost 4 bases and 4 bases respectively, with 16 bases between them. Per germline, CDR1 MNHEY and CDR2 SVGAGI. This CDR3 is 15 amino acids long. The CDR3 nucleotides read TGTGCCAGCAGTTCTTCCTCCGGGACGGTCTATGGCTACACCTTC. Protein product: CASSSSSGTVYGYTF.

The V gene is TRBV28, the J gene TRBJ2-7; D is unresolved. Trimming cost V 5 bases and J 2 bases, with 16 bases left between them. The CDR3 contains 15 residues. The germline CDR1 and CDR2 sequences are MDHEN and SYDVKM. The CDR3 DNA sequence: TGTGCCAGCAGTCCCCAAATAACTACCCCCTACGAGCAGTACTTC. This translates into CASSPQITTPYEQYF.